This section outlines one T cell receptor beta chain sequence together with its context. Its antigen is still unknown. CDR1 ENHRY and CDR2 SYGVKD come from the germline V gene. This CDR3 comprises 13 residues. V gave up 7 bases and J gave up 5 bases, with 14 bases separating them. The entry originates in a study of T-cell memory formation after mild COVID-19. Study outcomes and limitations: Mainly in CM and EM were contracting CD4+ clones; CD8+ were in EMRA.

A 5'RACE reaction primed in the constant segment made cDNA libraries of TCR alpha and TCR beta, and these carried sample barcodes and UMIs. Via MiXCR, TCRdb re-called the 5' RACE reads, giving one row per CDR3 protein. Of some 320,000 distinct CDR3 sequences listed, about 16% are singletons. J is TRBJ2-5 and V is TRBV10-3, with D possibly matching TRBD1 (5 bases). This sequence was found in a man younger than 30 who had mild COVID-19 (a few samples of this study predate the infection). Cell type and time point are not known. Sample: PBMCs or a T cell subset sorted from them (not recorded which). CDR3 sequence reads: CAIKSRELETQYF. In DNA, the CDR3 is TGTGCCATCAAGTCCAGGGAACTGGAGACCCAGTACTTC.